Listed below are T cell receptor beta chains from one sample, sequenced in a study of cytomegalovirus exposure and HLA in healthy donors. Assay used: immunoSEQ multiplex PCR; TCRdb lists only in-frame clones, some missing. Here the sample table reports 200,000 to 250,000 clones. Source material: PBMCs. Every receptor here comes from a woman aged 25 to 39 in good health and CMV-seropositive. Both conserved end residues are part of each CDR3. The D gene is left open where the match is weak.

J: TRBJ2-3
D: -
V: TRBV7-2
DNA: TGTGCCAGCAGCTTAGGGGGGGTTACAGATACGCAGTATTTT
CDR3: CASSLGGVTDTQYF

J: TRBJ2-2
D: -
V: TRBV9
DNA: TGTGCCAGCAGCGTCAGGGGCAACACCGGGGAGCTGTTTTTT
CDR3: CASSVRGNTGELFF

J: TRBJ1-2
D: TRBD1
V: TRBV9
DNA: TGTGCCAGCAGCGCTTCCTTGGACAGGGGGCATGGCTACACCTTC
CDR3: CASSASLDRGHGYTF

J: TRBJ2-1
D: -
V: TRBV5-1
DNA: TGCGCCAGCAGCTTGGACTTAAACAATGAGCAGTTCTTC
CDR3: CASSLDLNNEQFF

J: TRBJ1-1
D: -
V: TRBV5-5
DNA: TGTGCCAGCAGCTTAAGGGGATTTAGGGGCACTGAAGCTTTCTTT
CDR3: CASSLRGFRGTEAFF

J: TRBJ2-1
D: -
V: TRBV2
DNA: TGTGCCAGCAGTAGACAGGCGAGGGAGCAGTTCTTC
CDR3: CASSRQAREQFF

J: TRBJ1-5
D: -
V: TRBV28
DNA: TGTGCCAGCAGCAATGATCAGCCCCAGCATTTT
CDR3: CASSNDQPQHF

J: TRBJ1-3
D: -
V: TRBV28
DNA: TGTGCCAGCAGTTTAGGGAGTTTCCTCTCTGGAAACACCATATATTTT
CDR3: CASSLGSFLSGNTIYF

J: TRBJ2-1
D: -
V: TRBV27
DNA: TGTGCCAGCAGTTTGCAACAGGGGGGGAATGAGCAGTTCTTC
CDR3: CASSLQQGGNEQFF

J: TRBJ1-2
D: -
V: TRBV2
DNA: TGTGCCAGCAGTGATTCGGGTGGCTACACCTTC
CDR3: CASSDSGGYTF

J: TRBJ1-6
D: -
V: TRBV7-9
DNA: TGTGCCAGCAGCTTAGAAGGACTAAATTCACCCCTCCACTTT
CDR3: CASSLEGLNSPLHF

J: TRBJ2-7
D: -
V: TRBV15
DNA: TGTGCCACCCGTGGGCCCGGGTCTGCGGGGACCCACGAGCAGTACTTC
CDR3: CATRGPGSAGTHEQYF

J: TRBJ2-5
D: TRBD2
V: TRBV10-3
DNA: TGTGCCTCGACGTCTAGCGGCGAGACCCAGTACTTC
CDR3: CASTSSGETQYF

J: TRBJ2-1
D: -
V: TRBV5-1
DNA: TGCGCCAGCAGCTTGGAGGCGGTGCATGAGCAGTTCTTC
CDR3: CASSLEAVHEQFF

J: TRBJ2-4
D: TRBD1
V: TRBV27
DNA: TGTGCCAGCAGTTCCAGGACAGGGTCGGACATTCAGTACTTC
CDR3: CASSSRTGSDIQYF

J: TRBJ2-5
D: -
V: TRBV5-1
DNA: TGCGCCAGCAGCTTGGGGGTCGACAGGGGAGGGGAGACCCAGTACTTC
CDR3: CASSLGVDRGGETQYF

J: TRBJ1-2
D: -
V: TRBV2
DNA: TGTGCCAACGAACGGGAGGGAGGCTACACCTTC
CDR3: CANEREGGYTF

J: TRBJ1-1
D: TRBD1
V: TRBV2
DNA: TGTGCCAGCAGCGAAGCGTACAGGGGGACTGAAGCTTTCTTT
CDR3: CASSEAYRGTEAFF

J: TRBJ2-7
D: TRBD2
V: TRBV6-5
DNA: TGTGCCAGCAGCACCACTAGCGGGGGCCGTGGCGAGCAGTACTTC
CDR3: CASSTTSGGRGEQYF

J: TRBJ1-6
D: TRBD1
V: TRBV5-4
DNA: TGTGCCAGCAGCTTGGGGGACAGAGCCTCACCCCTCCACTTT
CDR3: CASSLGDRASPLHF

J: TRBJ2-7
D: -
V: TRBV2
DNA: TGTGCCAGCAGTCCCCGACTAGTGGTGTACTTC
CDR3: CASSPRLVVYF

J: TRBJ2-1
D: TRBD2
V: TRBV11-2
DNA: TGTGCCAGCAGCCACAATAGCGGGATGTACAATGAGCAGTTCTTC
CDR3: CASSHNSGMYNEQFF

J: TRBJ2-1
D: TRBD2
V: TRBV7-6
DNA: TGTGCCAGCAGCCCCCTGACTAGCGGGAGTGGTAATGAGCAGTTCTTC
CDR3: CASSPLTSGSGNEQFF

J: TRBJ1-5
D: TRBD1
V: TRBV4-1
DNA: TGCGCCAGCAGCCCTTTGACAGGGAATCAGCCCCAGCATTTT
CDR3: CASSPLTGNQPQHF

J: TRBJ1-2
D: TRBD1
V: TRBV5-1
DNA: TGCGCCAGCAGCCCCCAGACAGGGCAAAACTATGGCTACACCTTC
CDR3: CASSPQTGQNYGYTF

J: TRBJ1-4
D: TRBD1
V: TRBV2
DNA: TGTGCCAGCAGGTCGGGACAGGGTGAAAAACTGTTTTTT
CDR3: CASRSGQGEKLFF

J: TRBJ1-2
D: TRBD1
V: TRBV10-2
DNA: TGCGCCAGCAGTGAGTCCATGACAGGGCGCTCCTTC
CDR3: CASSESMTGRSF

J: TRBJ2-5
D: -
V: TRBV9
DNA: TGTGCCAGCAGCGTATCCCCCCCGACGGGAAAAGAGACCCAGTACTTC
CDR3: CASSVSPPTGKETQYF

J: TRBJ1-5
D: -
V: TRBV6-1
DNA: TGTGCCAGCAGTGTTCGAGGGGGTGGTCAGCCCCAGCATTTT
CDR3: CASSVRGGGQPQHF

J: TRBJ1-5
D: TRBD1
V: TRBV19
DNA: TGTGCCAGTAGAGACAGGGGAGAGCAGCCCCAGCATTTT
CDR3: CASRDRGEQPQHF

J: TRBJ1-2
D: TRBD1
V: TRBV19
DNA: TGTGCCAGTAGTGTGGACAGGGGGCGCAGGGGCTACACCTTC
CDR3: CASSVDRGRRGYTF

J: TRBJ1-1
D: -
V: TRBV7-8
DNA: TGTGCCAGCAGAGTCTCCCCGGAGTCCACTGAAGCTTTCTTT
CDR3: CASRVSPESTEAFF

J: TRBJ2-1
D: -
V: TRBV2
DNA: TGTGCCAGCAGTGTCTTTCCGGGGAATGAGCAGTTCTTC
CDR3: CASSVFPGNEQFF

J: TRBJ2-3
D: TRBD1
V: TRBV7-9
DNA: TGTGCCAGCAGCTTAGAGCGGCCGGGACAGGGCGACACAGATACGCAGTATTTT
CDR3: CASSLERPGQGDTDTQYF

J: TRBJ2-2
D: -
V: TRBV4-3
DNA: TGCGCCAGCAGCCTCCGGACAGTGGGGGCCGGGGAGCTGTTTTTT
CDR3: CASSLRTVGAGELFF

J: TRBJ2-1
D: -
V: TRBV7-6
DNA: TGTGCCAGCAGCTTAGGGGCGGATGGAGGTCCCAGCAATGAGCAGTTCTTC
CDR3: CASSLGADGGPSNEQFF

J: TRBJ2-5
D: -
V: TRBV5-4
DNA: TGTGCCAGCAGTTTGGACGTGGTCTTACCCCAGGAGACCCAGTACTTC
CDR3: CASSLDVVLPQETQYF

J: TRBJ2-3
D: TRBD2
V: TRBV28
DNA: TGTGCCAGCATCGTATCCCCGGGACTACCACAGGGCACAGATACGCAGTATTTT
CDR3: CASIVSPGLPQGTDTQYF

J: TRBJ2-5
D: TRBD2
V: TRBV19
DNA: TGTGCCAGTAATATCGGGGGGGCCGAGGTGGAGACCCAGTACTTC
CDR3: CASNIGGAEVETQYF

J: TRBJ1-5
D: TRBD1
V: TRBV4-1
DNA: TGCGCCAGCAGCCAAGCAGCCGGGACAGGGGGCAAACAGCCCCAGCATTTT
CDR3: CASSQAAGTGGKQPQHF

J: TRBJ2-2
D: -
V: TRBV7-8
DNA: TGTGCCAGCAGCTTAGGGGGAGTAGCGAACACCGGGGAGCTGTTTTTT
CDR3: CASSLGGVANTGELFF

J: TRBJ2-3
D: TRBD2
V: TRBV7-2
DNA: TGTGCCAGCAGCTTAGCCGGAACTAGCGGGCTTAGCACAGATACGCAGTATTTT
CDR3: CASSLAGTSGLSTDTQYF

J: TRBJ2-2
D: -
V: TRBV9
DNA: TGTGCCAGCAGCATCAGGGCCACGAACACCGGGGAGCTGTTTTTT
CDR3: CASSIRATNTGELFF

J: TRBJ2-7
D: -
V: TRBV20-1
DNA: TGCAGTGTCGGAGAGTACGAGCAGTACTTC
CDR3: CSVGEYEQYF

J: TRBJ1-3
D: -
V: TRBV10-3
DNA: TGTGCCATCAGGGGGGGTATAGGGTCGGACTCTGGAAACACCATATATTTT
CDR3: CAIRGGIGSDSGNTIYF

J: TRBJ1-4
D: TRBD1
V: TRBV7-9
DNA: TGTGCCAGCAGCCTTCCAGGGGGGAGTAGGGAAAAACTGTTTTTT
CDR3: CASSLPGGSREKLFF

J: TRBJ2-4
D: -
V: TRBV15
DNA: TGTGCCACCAGCACCACTCTAGGGGGGACAGACAAAAACATTCAGTACTTC
CDR3: CATSTTLGGTDKNIQYF

J: TRBJ2-1
D: TRBD2
V: TRBV9
DNA: TGTGCCAGCAGCGTAGTTAGCGGGGGGGCCGGGGAGCAGTTCTTC
CDR3: CASSVVSGGAGEQFF

J: TRBJ1-6
D: -
V: TRBV19
DNA: TGTGCCGTAAGAGGGAGCCCCTATAATTCACCCCTCCACTTT
CDR3: CAVRGSPYNSPLHF

J: TRBJ2-7
D: TRBD1
V: TRBV28
DNA: TGTGCCAGCAGTTTTATGGACAGGGGGCGCCGCGAGCAGTACTTC
CDR3: CASSFMDRGRREQYF

J: TRBJ1-1
D: TRBD1
V: TRBV29-1
DNA: TGCAGCGCCCGAGGACAGGGGAACACTGAAGCTTTCTTT
CDR3: CSARGQGNTEAFF

J: TRBJ2-3
D: -
V: TRBV5-1
DNA: TGCGCCAGCAGCTTGGGGCCAGGGGCAGATGGCGCAGATACGCAGTATTTT
CDR3: CASSLGPGADGADTQYF

J: TRBJ2-3
D: TRBD2
V: TRBV19
DNA: TGTGCCAGTACTGCTAGCGGGACCACAGATACGCAGTATTTT
CDR3: CASTASGTTDTQYF

J: TRBJ2-7
D: TRBD1
V: TRBV6-5
DNA: TGTGCCAGCAGTTCTACAGGGGGACAGGCGTTCGAGCAGTACTTC
CDR3: CASSSTGGQAFEQYF

J: TRBJ2-3
D: -
V: TRBV7-9
DNA: TGTGCCAGCAGCTTAGAGCGTCAAAGCACAGATACGCAGTATTTT
CDR3: CASSLERQSTDTQYF